This T cell receptor (beta chain) was retrieved from a study of blood T cell repertoires in COVID-19. V was clipped by 1 base and J by 2 bases, with 12 bases between them. Germline V gene sequence: CDR1 MNHNS, CDR2 SASEGT. CDR3 size: 15 residues. The authors' processing: Estimation of nucleated cell counts relied on the amplification of reference gene primers. Using immunoSEQ multiplex PCR, the repertoire was profiled, and TCRdb retains in-frame clones only, with some absent. The D gene and trimming were derived from the DNA, and the V and J assignments and clone size from that table. Of roughly 100,000 clones in the sample, roughly 87% were seen once.

This receptor was taken from a human donor in a cohort sampled during active COVID-19. The chain couples TRBV6-1 to TRBJ2-7, with D maybe TRBD1 (6 bases). Sequencing was done on a sample of peripheral blood. The CDR3 is CASSEDWTATYEQYF. The CDR3 DNA sequence: TGTGCCAGCAGTGAAGACTGGACAGCTACCTACGAGCAGTACTTC.